This is a list of T cell receptor beta chains from one sample in a study of blood T cell repertoires in COVID-19. Assay used: immunoSEQ multiplex PCR; TCRdb lists only in-frame clones, some missing. The table has hundreds of thousands of clones, 75% to 85% seen once; the top ten hold over 0.95%. The sequencing input was peripheral blood. The source is a woman in her twenties or thirties with COVID-19, enrolled during active disease. Both conserved end residues are part of each CDR3. The order of the fields is clone size, J gene, D gene, CDR3 length, V gene, CDR3 DNA, CDR3 protein. D genes are given only for firm matches. Clone size is stated in some rows and not others, as once, few, many or a class when expanded.

NA,TRBJ1-1,NA,13,TRBV30,TGTGCCTGGGATAAAGGGGGAAAGACTGAAGCTTTCTTT,CAWDKGGKTEAFF
NA,TRBJ1-1,NA,11,TRBV30,TGTGCCTGGAGTACGACAGTTTTCGCTTTCTTT,CAWSTTVFAFF
NA,TRBJ1-3,NA,18,TRBV4-2,TGTGCCAGCAGCCCGCTCAAAGGACAGCGCGGCTCTGGAAACACCATATATTTT,CASSPLKGQRGSGNTIYF
NA,TRBJ1-2,NA,14,TRBV21-1,TGTGCCAGCAGTTTTCACAGCTCTAACTATGGCTACACCTTC,CASSFHSSNYGYTF
NA,TRBJ1-4,TRBD1,14,TRBV7-2,TGTGCCAGCAGCCCGGACAGGGGATACGAAAAACTGTTTTTT,CASSPDRGYEKLFF
NA,TRBJ2-7,TRBD2,16,TRBV5-4,TGTGCCAGCAGCTCTAACGGGGGGGGCCCCTCCTACGAGCAGTACTTC,CASSSNGGGPSYEQYF
NA,TRBJ1-2,NA,14,TRBV5-1,TGCGCCAGCAGCTTGTCCGGGGTTAACTATGGCTACACCTTC,CASSLSGVNYGYTF
NA,TRBJ1-2,NA,14,TRBV19,TGTGCCAGTAGTATACCTCCCTCTAACTATGGCTACACCTTC,CASSIPPSNYGYTF
few,TRBJ2-7,NA,16,TRBV5-1,TGCGCCAGCAGCTTCCAGACCGGGACTTTCTCCTACGAGCAGTACTTC,CASSFQTGTFSYEQYF
NA,TRBJ2-7,NA,13,TRBV3-1/TRBV3-2,TGTGCCAGCAGCCGACAGTTTCTCTACGAGCAGTACTTC,CASSRQFLYEQYF
NA,TRBJ2-5,TRBD2,18,TRBV6-1,TGTGCCAGCAGTGAAAGATGGCGGGGGGTTGGGGACCAAGAGACCCAGTACTTC,CASSERWRGVGDQETQYF
NA,TRBJ2-6,NA,17,TRBV5-1,TGCGCCAGCAGCTTGCAGGGGGGCGGTCCCGGGGCCAACGTCCTGACTTTC,CASSLQGGGPGANVLTF
NA,TRBJ2-5,TRBD2,18,TRBV6-2/TRBV6-3,TGTGCCAGCAGTTACCCGACTAGCGGGAGCCCCACCCAGGAGACCCAGTACTTC,CASSYPTSGSPTQETQYF
once,TRBJ2-1,TRBD2,17,TRBV9,TGTGCCAGCAGCCCAAACCTACTAGCGGGGGGGCACAATGAGCAGTTCTTC,CASSPNLLAGGHNEQFF